This TCR beta chain was identified during a study of T cells in localized non-small cell lung cancer. Regarding the study as a whole: Density of T cells in blood, when higher, went with longer overall survival. Exceeding tumor, uninvolved adjacent lung had the highest T cell clonality. Adjacent lung had a median roughly 60 of the 100 largest tumor clones.

This clone was seen only once. Its antigen is unidentified. The junction had 6 bases not matched to a gene; V was cut back by 4 bases and J by 6 bases. Germline V CDR1 and CDR2: SGHRS, YFSETQ. This CDR3 spans 15 amino acids. Sequencing used immunoSEQ multiplex PCR; TCRdb keeps in-frame clones, though not all of them. The sample gives 25,000 to 35,000 clones, around three quarters of which show up once; approximately 16% is in the top ten. Sequencing was performed on peripheral blood, taken before any cancer treatment. The chain recombines TRBV5-1 with TRBJ2-1; TRBD2 agrees at 11 bases. The clonotype originates from a male donor older than 55 with stage III squamous cell lung carcinoma. The CDR3 DNA reads TGCGCCAGCAGCAATAGCGGGGGGGCCCTCAATGAGCAGTTCTTC. This codes for CASSNSGGALNEQFF.